Listed below are T cell receptor beta chains from one sample, sequenced in a study of blood T cell repertoires in COVID-19. Only in-frame clones appear in the TCRdb table, and some are missing; sequencing was by immunoSEQ multiplex PCR. The table includes 200,000 to 300,000 clones, 88% detected once. Material: peripheral blood. The receptor set was obtained from a woman aged 30 to 39 with COVID-19, enrolled during active disease. Each CDR3 is given with its conserved first and last residue. The D gene is left open where the match is weak. Clone size is stated in some rows and not others, as once, few, many or a class when expanded.

abundance: .
v_gene: TRBV27
j_gene: TRBJ2-3
d_gene: TRBD2
CDR3aa: CASSLTSGKTDTQYF
CDR3nt: TGTGCCAGCAGCCTAACTAGCGGGAAAACAGATACGCAGTATTTT

abundance: .
v_gene: TRBV10-3
j_gene: TRBJ2-5
d_gene: TRBD2
CDR3aa: CAISPGLADGYQETQYF
CDR3nt: TGTGCCATCAGCCCGGGACTAGCGGACGGTTACCAAGAGACCCAGTACTTC

abundance: .
v_gene: TRBV5-1
j_gene: TRBJ1-5
d_gene: TRBD1
CDR3aa: CASSLAPGQGLGGQPQHF
CDR3nt: TGCGCCAGCAGCTTGGCCCCGGGACAGGGGTTGGGAGGTCAGCCCCAGCATTTT

abundance: .
v_gene: TRBV29-1
j_gene: TRBJ1-3
d_gene: .
CDR3aa: CSVVESSGNTIYF
CDR3nt: TGCAGCGTTGTGGAGAGCTCTGGAAACACCATATATTTT

abundance: .
v_gene: TRBV6-2/TRBV6-3
j_gene: TRBJ1-1
d_gene: TRBD1
CDR3aa: CASSHDPWTGEAEAFF
CDR3nt: TGTGCCAGCAGCCACGATCCGTGGACAGGGGAGGCTGAAGCTTTCTTT

abundance: .
v_gene: TRBV7-9
j_gene: TRBJ1-6
d_gene: .
CDR3aa: CASSPPGGGYNSPLHF
CDR3nt: TGTGCCAGCAGCCCCCCGGGGGGGGGATATAATTCACCCCTCCACTTT

abundance: few
v_gene: TRBV11-2
j_gene: TRBJ1-1
d_gene: .
CDR3aa: CASSDSRSMNTEAFF
CDR3nt: TGTGCCAGCAGCGATAGTCGGAGTATGAACACTGAAGCTTTCTTT

abundance: .
v_gene: TRBV5-6
j_gene: TRBJ2-4
d_gene: .
CDR3aa: CASSTGGFLNIQYF
CDR3nt: TGTGCCAGCAGTACGGGTGGTTTTTTGAACATTCAGTACTTC

abundance: .
v_gene: TRBV24-1
j_gene: TRBJ2-3
d_gene: .
CDR3aa: CATSDPKGVLPDTQYF
CDR3nt: TGTGCCACCAGTGATCCGAAGGGGGTTTTGCCAGATACGCAGTATTTT

abundance: .
v_gene: TRBV6-6
j_gene: TRBJ1-5
d_gene: TRBD1
CDR3aa: CASNLQGVVKPQHF
CDR3nt: TGTGCCAGCAATCTTCAGGGGGTAGTGAAGCCCCAGCATTTT

abundance: .
v_gene: TRBV27
j_gene: TRBJ2-3
d_gene: .
CDR3aa: CATAENRVFVADTQYF
CDR3nt: TGTGCCACCGCGGAAAACAGGGTTTTCGTGGCAGATACGCAGTATTTT

abundance: .
v_gene: TRBV20-1
j_gene: TRBJ1-1
d_gene: .
CDR3aa: CSASWGGGWSEAFF
CDR3nt: TGCAGTGCTAGTTGGGGGGGAGGGTGGTCTGAAGCTTTCTTT

abundance: .
v_gene: TRBV13
j_gene: TRBJ2-2
d_gene: TRBD2
CDR3aa: CASNSGSSGGYGGELFF
CDR3nt: TGTGCCAGCAACTCCGGGTCTAGCGGGGGTTATGGCGGGGAGCTGTTTTTT

abundance: medium-sized
v_gene: TRBV2
j_gene: TRBJ1-5
d_gene: TRBD1
CDR3aa: CASSVGQGARGQPQHF
CDR3nt: TGTGCCAGCAGTGTCGGACAGGGGGCGAGGGGGCAGCCCCAGCATTTT

abundance: .
v_gene: TRBV7-8
j_gene: TRBJ2-1
d_gene: TRBD1
CDR3aa: CASSPKQGETGNEQFF
CDR3nt: TGTGCCAGCAGCCCCAAGCAGGGGGAGACGGGGAATGAGCAGTTCTTC

abundance: .
v_gene: TRBV6-1
j_gene: TRBJ2-7
d_gene: TRBD1
CDR3aa: CASSEFSGTGLREQYF
CDR3nt: TGTGCCAGCAGTGAATTTTCTGGGACAGGCCTACGGGAGCAGTACTTC

abundance: .
v_gene: TRBV9
j_gene: TRBJ1-5
d_gene: .
CDR3aa: CASSAEGSNQPQHF
CDR3nt: TGTGCCAGCAGCGCGGAGGGATCCAATCAGCCCCAGCATTTT

abundance: .
v_gene: TRBV11-3
j_gene: TRBJ1-1
d_gene: TRBD1
CDR3aa: CASSLSLSQGRRTEAFF
CDR3nt: TGTGCCAGCAGCCTATCCCTTTCACAGGGGCGAAGAACTGAAGCTTTCTTT

abundance: .
v_gene: TRBV7-9
j_gene: TRBJ2-5
d_gene: .
CDR3aa: CASSFPTRLSQETQYF
CDR3nt: TGTGCCAGCAGCTTTCCAACCCGACTGTCCCAAGAGACCCAGTACTTC

abundance: .
v_gene: TRBV5-4
j_gene: TRBJ2-1
d_gene: TRBD2
CDR3aa: CASSLVRTSDKGSYNEQFF
CDR3nt: TGTGCCAGCAGCTTGGTGAGGACTAGCGATAAGGGCTCCTACAATGAGCAGTTCTTC

abundance: .
v_gene: TRBV11-1
j_gene: TRBJ2-1
d_gene: TRBD1
CDR3aa: CASSPRDRGNEQFF
CDR3nt: TGTGCCAGCAGCCCCCGGGACAGGGGAAATGAGCAGTTCTTC

abundance: few
v_gene: TRBV25-1
j_gene: TRBJ2-3
d_gene: TRBD2
CDR3aa: CASSVERGLNTDTQYF
CDR3nt: TGTGCCAGCAGTGTCGAGCGGGGACTCAACACAGATACGCAGTATTTT

abundance: .
v_gene: TRBV19
j_gene: TRBJ2-3
d_gene: TRBD2
CDR3aa: CASDWGSGGGDTQYF
CDR3nt: TGTGCCTCAGATTGGGGCAGCGGGGGCGGGGATACGCAGTATTTT

abundance: .
v_gene: TRBV15
j_gene: TRBJ2-5
d_gene: .
CDR3aa: CATSRGHDRETQYF
CDR3nt: TGTGCCACCAGCCGGGGACACGACCGGGAGACCCAGTACTTC

abundance: few
v_gene: TRBV27
j_gene: TRBJ2-1
d_gene: TRBD2
CDR3aa: CASSFSAGGGAYNEQFF
CDR3nt: TGTGCCAGCAGTTTTTCGGCGGGAGGGGGGGCATACAATGAGCAGTTCTTC

abundance: .
v_gene: TRBV13
j_gene: TRBJ2-1
d_gene: .
CDR3aa: CASQGQPYNEQFF
CDR3nt: TGTGCCAGCCAAGGACAGCCCTACAATGAGCAGTTCTTC

abundance: .
v_gene: TRBV11-2
j_gene: TRBJ1-2
d_gene: TRBD1
CDR3aa: CASSETGGAYQGYTF
CDR3nt: TGTGCCAGCAGCGAGACAGGGGGCGCGTATCAGGGCTACACCTTC

abundance: few
v_gene: TRBV3-1/TRBV3-2
j_gene: TRBJ1-1
d_gene: .
CDR3aa: CASSQDVGLGTEAFF
CDR3nt: TGTGCCAGCAGCCAAGACGTGGGGCTCGGCACTGAAGCTTTCTTT

abundance: .
v_gene: TRBV11-2
j_gene: TRBJ2-1
d_gene: TRBD2
CDR3aa: CASSLDLRTSGTYNEQFF
CDR3nt: TGTGCCAGCAGCTTAGATCTCCGGACTAGCGGGACCTACAATGAGCAGTTCTTC

abundance: .
v_gene: TRBV4-1
j_gene: TRBJ2-7
d_gene: .
CDR3aa: CASSQKPVGLRLYEQYF
CDR3nt: TGCGCCAGCAGCCAGAAGCCGGTTGGGTTACGACTCTACGAGCAGTACTTC

abundance: .
v_gene: TRBV9
j_gene: TRBJ2-3
d_gene: .
CDR3aa: CASSGGLLTDTQYF
CDR3nt: TGTGCCAGCAGCGGGGGACTGCTGACAGATACGCAGTATTTT

abundance: .
v_gene: TRBV25-1
j_gene: TRBJ1-1
d_gene: .
CDR3aa: CASSELSQGPEAFF
CDR3nt: TGTGCCAGCAGTGAATTGTCACAGGGCCCTGAAGCTTTCTTT

abundance: .
v_gene: TRBV27
j_gene: TRBJ1-2
d_gene: .
CDR3aa: CASKQSLPEGYTF
CDR3nt: TGTGCCAGCAAACAAAGCCTACCGGAGGGCTACACCTTC

abundance: .
v_gene: TRBV6-2/TRBV6-3
j_gene: TRBJ1-5
d_gene: TRBD1
CDR3aa: CASSYQTGYSNQPQHF
CDR3nt: TGTGCCAGCAGTTACCAGACAGGGTATAGCAATCAGCCCCAGCATTTT

abundance: .
v_gene: TRBV5-1
j_gene: TRBJ1-1
d_gene: .
CDR3aa: CASSDMRGNTEAFF
CDR3nt: TGCGCCAGCAGCGACATGCGGGGGAACACTGAAGCTTTCTTT

abundance: .
v_gene: TRBV29-1
j_gene: TRBJ1-3
d_gene: TRBD1
CDR3aa: CSVVGTGSGNTIYF
CDR3nt: TGCAGCGTGGTTGGGACAGGGAGTGGAAACACCATATATTTT

abundance: .
v_gene: TRBV10-3
j_gene: TRBJ1-4
d_gene: TRBD1
CDR3aa: CAMAIRTGVRTDYAEKLFF
CDR3nt: TGTGCCATGGCGATTCGGACAGGGGTCCGCACTGATTACGCAGAAAAACTGTTTTTT

abundance: .
v_gene: TRBV5-1
j_gene: TRBJ2-5
d_gene: TRBD1
CDR3aa: CASSLDGTGQETQYF
CDR3nt: TGCGCCAGCAGCTTGGACGGGACAGGGCAAGAGACCCAGTACTTC

abundance: .
v_gene: TRBV6-6
j_gene: TRBJ1-5
d_gene: .
CDR3aa: CASYGYSNQPQHF
CDR3nt: TGTGCCAGCTACGGGTATAGCAATCAGCCCCAGCATTTT

abundance: .
v_gene: TRBV3-1/TRBV3-2
j_gene: TRBJ2-1
d_gene: TRBD2
CDR3aa: CASSPAGGPLDEQFF
CDR3nt: TGTGCCAGCAGTCCAGCGGGAGGGCCGTTGGATGAGCAGTTCTTC

abundance: .
v_gene: TRBV18
j_gene: TRBJ1-1
d_gene: .
CDR3aa: CASSQSPGTEAFF
CDR3nt: TGTGCCAGCTCACAAAGCCCCGGCACTGAAGCTTTCTTT

abundance: .
v_gene: TRBV7-8
j_gene: TRBJ2-1
d_gene: .
CDR3aa: CASSTWEEPEGEQFF
CDR3nt: TGTGCCAGCAGTACCTGGGAGGAACCTGAGGGGGAGCAGTTCTTC

abundance: few
v_gene: TRBV4-3
j_gene: TRBJ2-5
d_gene: .
CDR3aa: CASSQDGAGAETQYF
CDR3nt: TGCGCCAGCAGCCAAGATGGGGCGGGGGCGGAGACCCAGTACTTC

abundance: .
v_gene: TRBV11-3
j_gene: TRBJ2-1
d_gene: .
CDR3aa: CASSFEGVLVEQFF
CDR3nt: TGTGCCAGCAGCTTTGAGGGCGTCTTGGTCGAGCAGTTCTTC

abundance: few
v_gene: TRBV4-2
j_gene: TRBJ1-1
d_gene: .
CDR3aa: CASSQALGQQYEAFF
CDR3nt: TGTGCCAGCAGCCAAGCTCTCGGACAGCAATATGAAGCTTTCTTT

abundance: once
v_gene: TRBV18
j_gene: TRBJ2-3
d_gene: TRBD2
CDR3aa: CASSPFGGSTDTQYF
CDR3nt: TGTGCCAGCTCACCATTCGGGGGGAGCACAGATACGCAGTATTTT

abundance: .
v_gene: TRBV5-5
j_gene: TRBJ2-7
d_gene: TRBD2
CDR3aa: CASSLEGLAGGISYEQYF
CDR3nt: TGTGCCAGCAGCTTGGAGGGACTAGCGGGGGGAATCTCCTACGAGCAGTACTTC

abundance: .
v_gene: TRBV27
j_gene: TRBJ1-2
d_gene: .
CDR3aa: CASSFQADLYGYTF
CDR3nt: TGTGCCAGCAGTTTTCAGGCAGATCTCTATGGCTACACCTTC

abundance: .
v_gene: TRBV7-8
j_gene: TRBJ1-6
d_gene: .
CDR3aa: CASSLGLATGNSPLHF
CDR3nt: TGTGCCAGCAGCTTAGGATTAGCCACAGGGAATTCACCCCTCCACTTT